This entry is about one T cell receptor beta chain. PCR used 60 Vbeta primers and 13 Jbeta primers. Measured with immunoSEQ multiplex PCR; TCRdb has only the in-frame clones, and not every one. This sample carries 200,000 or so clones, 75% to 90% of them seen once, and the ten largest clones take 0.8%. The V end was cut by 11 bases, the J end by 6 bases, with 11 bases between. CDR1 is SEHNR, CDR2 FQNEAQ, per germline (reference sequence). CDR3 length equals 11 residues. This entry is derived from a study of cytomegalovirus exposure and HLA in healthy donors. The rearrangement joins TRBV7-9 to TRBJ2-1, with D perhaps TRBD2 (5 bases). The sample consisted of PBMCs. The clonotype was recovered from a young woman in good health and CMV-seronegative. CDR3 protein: CALASGNEQFF. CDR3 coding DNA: TGTGCCCTAGCATCAGGCAATGAGCAGTTCTTC. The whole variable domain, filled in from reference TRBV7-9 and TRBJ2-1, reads DTGVSQNPRHKITKRGQNVTFRCDPISEHNRLYWYRQTLGQGPEFLTYFQNEAQLEKSRLLSDRFSAERPKGSFSTLEIQRTEQGDSAMYLCALASGNEQFFGPGTRLTVL.